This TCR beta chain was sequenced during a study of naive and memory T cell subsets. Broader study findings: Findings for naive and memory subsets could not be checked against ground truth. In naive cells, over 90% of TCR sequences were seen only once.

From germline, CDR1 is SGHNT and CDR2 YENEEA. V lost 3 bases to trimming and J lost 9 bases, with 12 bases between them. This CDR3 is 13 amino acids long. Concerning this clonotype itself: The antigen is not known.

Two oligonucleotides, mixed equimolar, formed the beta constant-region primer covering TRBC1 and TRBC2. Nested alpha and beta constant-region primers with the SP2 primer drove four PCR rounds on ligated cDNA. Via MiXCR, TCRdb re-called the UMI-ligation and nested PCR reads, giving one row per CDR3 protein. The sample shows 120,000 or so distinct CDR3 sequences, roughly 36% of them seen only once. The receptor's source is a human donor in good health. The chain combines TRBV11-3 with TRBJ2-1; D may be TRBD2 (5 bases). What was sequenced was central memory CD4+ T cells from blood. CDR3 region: CASSFDGDPEQFF. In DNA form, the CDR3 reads TGTGCCAGCAGCTTCGACGGGGATCCTGAGCAGTTCTTC.